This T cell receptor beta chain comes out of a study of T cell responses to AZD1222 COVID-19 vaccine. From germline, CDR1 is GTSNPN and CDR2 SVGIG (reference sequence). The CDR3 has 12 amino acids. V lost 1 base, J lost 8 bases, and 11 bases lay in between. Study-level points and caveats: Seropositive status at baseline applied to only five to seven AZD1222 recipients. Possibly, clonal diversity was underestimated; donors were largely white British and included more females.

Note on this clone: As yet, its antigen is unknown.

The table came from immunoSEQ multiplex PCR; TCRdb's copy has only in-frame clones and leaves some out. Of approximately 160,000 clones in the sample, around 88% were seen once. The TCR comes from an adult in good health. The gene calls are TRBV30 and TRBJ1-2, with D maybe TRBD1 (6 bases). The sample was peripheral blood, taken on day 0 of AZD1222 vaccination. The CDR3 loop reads CAWSEQGGGYTF. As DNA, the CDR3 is TGTGCCTGGAGTGAACAGGGCGGGGGCTACACCTTC.